A selection of T cell receptor beta chains follows, all from one sample in a study of early T cells in non-severe SARS-CoV-2 infection. A single record per CDR3 protein comes from TCRdb applying MiXCR to the 5' RACE reads. The sample shows roughly 70,000 distinct CDR3 sequences, about an eighth of them seen only once. Sequencing was carried out using whole blood. These receptors were collected from an adult who was a healthcare worker with PCR-confirmed SARS-CoV-2 infection or an uninfected control (not recorded which). Both conserved end residues are part of each CDR3. Fields, in order: J gene, D gene, clone size, V gene, CDR3 protein, CDR3 DNA. A D gene is named only where the DNA matches it firmly. Not every row has a clone size; where given, it reads once, few, many or a size class.

J: TRBJ2-1
D: TRBD2
size: many
V: TRBV20-1
CDR3: CSATTQAGARNEQFF
DNA: TGCAGCGCTACAACCCAAGCGGGAGCTCGGAATGAGCAGTTCTTC

J: TRBJ1-2
D: .
size: .
V: TRBV7-2
CDR3: CASSRGRMGGYTF
DNA: TGTGCCAGCAGCCGGGGACGGATGGGGGGCTACACCTTC

J: TRBJ2-7
D: .
size: many
V: TRBV30
CDR3: CAWSWGDEQYF
DNA: TGTGCCTGGAGTTGGGGTGACGAGCAGTACTTC

J: TRBJ1-5
D: TRBD1
size: many
V: TRBV28
CDR3: CASSPTGQFSNQPQHF
DNA: TGTGCCAGCAGTCCGACGGGACAGTTTAGCAATCAGCCCCAGCATTTT

J: TRBJ2-5
D: .
size: .
V: TRBV29-1
CDR3: CSAKGLKETQYF
DNA: TGCAGCGCCAAAGGGCTAAAAGAGACCCAGTACTTC

J: TRBJ2-7
D: TRBD1
size: many
V: TRBV11-2
CDR3: CASSLVRDRPYEQYF
DNA: TGTGCCAGCAGCTTAGTTAGGGACAGACCCTACGAGCAGTACTTC

J: TRBJ2-4
D: .
size: many
V: TRBV19
CDR3: CASSISGQTGQNIQYF
DNA: TGTGCCAGTAGTATAAGTGGACAGACGGGGCAAAACATTCAGTACTTC

J: TRBJ1-5
D: TRBD1
size: many
V: TRBV7-2
CDR3: CASSRSTGQGNQPQHF
DNA: TGTGCCAGCAGCCGCTCCACAGGACAGGGTAATCAGCCCCAGCATTTT

J: TRBJ1-2
D: .
size: .
V: TRBV20-1
CDR3: CSARDLGAINYGYTF
DNA: TGCAGTGCTAGAGATCTCGGGGCGATTAACTATGGCTACACCTTC

J: TRBJ2-7
D: .
size: .
V: TRBV28
CDR3: CASQLYRAGEQYF
DNA: TGTGCCAGCCAACTTTACAGGGCAGGCGAGCAGTACTTC

J: TRBJ1-4
D: .
size: many
V: TRBV3-1
CDR3: CASSHGGTNEKLFF
DNA: TGTGCCAGCAGCCATGGGGGGACTAATGAAAAACTGTTTTTT

J: TRBJ1-3
D: TRBD1
size: many
V: TRBV5-1
CDR3: CASSLEPGTGENTIYF
DNA: TGCGCCAGCAGCTTGGAACCCGGGACAGGAGAAAACACCATATATTTT

J: TRBJ2-1
D: .
size: few
V: TRBV5-1
CDR3: CASSFPRTLNNEQFF
DNA: TGCGCCAGCAGCTTTCCCCGGACTCTAAACAATGAGCAGTTCTTC

J: TRBJ2-6
D: .
size: many
V: TRBV11-2
CDR3: CASSLRQTSGANVLTF
DNA: TGTGCCAGCAGCTTGCGGCAGACCTCTGGGGCCAACGTCCTGACTTTC

J: TRBJ2-7
D: .
size: many
V: TRBV21-1
CDR3: CASSKLTEGLVNEQYF
DNA: TGTGCCAGCAGCAAATTGACGGAGGGTCTTGTCAACGAGCAGTACTTC

J: TRBJ2-2
D: .
size: .
V: TRBV6-5
CDR3: CATRRTATNTGELFF
DNA: TGTGCCACGAGACGGACAGCAACTAACACCGGGGAGCTGTTTTTT

J: TRBJ2-2
D: .
size: .
V: TRBV7-2
CDR3: CASSLDLNTGELFF
DNA: TGTGCCAGCAGCTTAGATCTCAACACCGGGGAGCTGTTTTTT

J: TRBJ1-1
D: .
size: many
V: TRBV12-5
CDR3: CASGYRENTEAFF
DNA: TGTGCTAGTGGGTACAGAGAGAACACTGAAGCTTTCTTT

J: TRBJ2-3
D: TRBD2
size: many
V: TRBV15
CDR3: CATSRLGGLAGPDTQYF
DNA: TGTGCCACCAGCAGACTGGGGGGACTAGCGGGACCAGATACGCAGTATTTT

J: TRBJ2-7
D: .
size: few
V: TRBV7-6
CDR3: CASSLETHYEQYF
DNA: TGTGCCAGCAGCTTAGAAACCCACTACGAGCAGTACTTC

J: TRBJ2-1
D: .
size: .
V: TRBV10-2
CDR3: CASSEINEQFF
DNA: TGCGCCAGCAGTGAAATCAATGAGCAGTTCTTC

J: TRBJ2-7
D: .
size: .
V: TRBV29-1
CDR3: CSVDRGDYEQYF
DNA: TGCAGCGTTGACAGGGGGGACTACGAGCAGTACTTC

J: TRBJ1-2
D: .
size: .
V: TRBV7-2
CDR3: CASSPQTGPMGYTF
DNA: TGTGCCAGCAGCCCCCAGACAGGACCTATGGGCTACACCTTC

J: TRBJ2-7
D: .
size: many
V: TRBV12-3/TRBV12-4
CDR3: CASSLAGASYEQYF
DNA: TGTGCCAGCAGTTTAGCGGGAGCCAGTTACGAGCAGTACTTC

J: TRBJ2-5
D: .
size: many
V: TRBV7-2
CDR3: CASSLTYQETQYF
DNA: TGTGCCAGCAGCTTAACGTACCAAGAGACCCAGTACTTC

J: TRBJ2-3
D: .
size: many
V: TRBV10-1
CDR3: CASSETLAPTDTQYF
DNA: TGCGCCAGCAGTGAGACGCTAGCGCCCACAGATACGCAGTATTTT

J: TRBJ1-2
D: TRBD1
size: many
V: TRBV6-1
CDR3: CASSDPGQGRPNYGYTF
DNA: TGTGCCAGCAGTGACCCTGGACAGGGGAGACCCAACTATGGCTACACCTTC

J: TRBJ2-2
D: .
size: many
V: TRBV5-1
CDR3: CASSLSPTGATGELFF
DNA: TGCGCCAGCAGCTTGTCCCCTACGGGAGCGACCGGGGAGCTGTTTTTT

J: TRBJ2-3
D: .
size: .
V: TRBV6-2/TRBV6-3
CDR3: CASRGPASTDTQYF
DNA: TGTGCCAGCAGGGGACCCGCTAGCACAGATACGCAGTATTTT

J: TRBJ1-2
D: TRBD1
size: many
V: TRBV28
CDR3: CASSSPRGRPGGYTF
DNA: TGTGCCAGCAGTTCACCCAGGGGGCGCCCCGGCGGCTACACCTTC

J: TRBJ2-7
D: .
size: many
V: TRBV4-3
CDR3: CASSLRGLLDEQYF
DNA: TGCGCCAGCAGCCTCCGGGGCTTATTGGACGAGCAGTACTTC

J: TRBJ1-1
D: TRBD1
size: many
V: TRBV5-6
CDR3: CASSMGQGMNTEAFF
DNA: TGTGCCAGCAGCATGGGACAGGGTATGAACACTGAAGCTTTCTTT

J: TRBJ2-7
D: TRBD2
size: many
V: TRBV27
CDR3: CASSLIAGSYEQYF
DNA: TGTGCCAGCAGTTTAATAGCGGGATCGTACGAGCAGTACTTC

J: TRBJ1-2
D: .
size: many
V: TRBV28
CDR3: CASSFSGFDNYGYTF
DNA: TGTGCCAGCAGTTTTTCAGGATTTGACAACTATGGCTACACCTTC

J: TRBJ2-1
D: TRBD2
size: many
V: TRBV2
CDR3: CASSEVTSNGEQFF
DNA: TGTGCCAGCAGTGAAGTGACTAGCAACGGTGAGCAGTTCTTC

J: TRBJ1-3
D: .
size: many
V: TRBV6-5
CDR3: CASSYSPSPGDTIYF
DNA: TGTGCCAGCAGTTACTCTCCTTCACCAGGGGACACCATATATTTT

J: TRBJ1-4
D: TRBD1
size: many
V: TRBV30
CDR3: CAWRWTGGEKLFF
DNA: TGTGCCTGGAGGTGGACAGGGGGCGAAAAACTGTTTTTT

J: TRBJ2-7
D: TRBD1
size: many
V: TRBV5-1
CDR3: CASSTGQGAYEQYF
DNA: TGCGCCAGCAGCACCGGACAGGGGGCCTACGAGCAGTACTTC

J: TRBJ2-7
D: .
size: many
V: TRBV18
CDR3: CASSPPVFTGSYEQYF
DNA: TGTGCCAGCTCACCACCGGTCTTCACAGGGTCCTACGAGCAGTACTTC

J: TRBJ2-4
D: .
size: many
V: TRBV20-1
CDR3: CSARDSPLAKNIQYF
DNA: TGCAGTGCTAGAGATAGTCCACTAGCCAAAAACATTCAGTACTTC

J: TRBJ2-2
D: .
size: few
V: TRBV27
CDR3: CASSSGTYAGELFF
DNA: TGTGCCAGCAGCTCCGGGACTTATGCCGGGGAGCTGTTTTTT

J: TRBJ1-5
D: TRBD1
size: many
V: TRBV7-9
CDR3: CASSPHGTGEQPQHF
DNA: TGTGCCAGCAGCCCTCACGGGACAGGGGAGCAGCCCCAGCATTTT

J: TRBJ2-3
D: .
size: many
V: TRBV15
CDR3: CATSSVAWGSTDTQYF
DNA: TGTGCCACCAGCAGCGTCGCCTGGGGATCCACAGATACGCAGTATTTT

J: TRBJ1-1
D: .
size: .
V: TRBV6-2/TRBV6-3
CDR3: CASGLPGREKRGAFF
DNA: TGTGCCAGCGGACTACCGGGACGCGAAAAAAGGGGAGCTTTCTTT